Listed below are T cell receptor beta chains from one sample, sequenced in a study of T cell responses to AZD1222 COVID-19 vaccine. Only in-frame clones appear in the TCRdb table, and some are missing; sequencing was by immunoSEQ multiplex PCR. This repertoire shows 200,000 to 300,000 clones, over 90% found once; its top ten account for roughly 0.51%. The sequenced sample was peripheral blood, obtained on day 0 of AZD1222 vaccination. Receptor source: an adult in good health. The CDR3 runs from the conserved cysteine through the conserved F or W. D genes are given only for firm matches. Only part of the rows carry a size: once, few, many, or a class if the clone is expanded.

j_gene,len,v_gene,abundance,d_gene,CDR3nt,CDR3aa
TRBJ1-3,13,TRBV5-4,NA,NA,TGTGCCAGCAGCCCAGGGGCTGGAAACACCATATATTTT,CASSPGAGNTIYF
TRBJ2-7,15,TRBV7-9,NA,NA,TGTGCCAGCAGCCCCTTTACGGGGTACTCCTACGAGCAGTACTTC,CASSPFTGYSYEQYF
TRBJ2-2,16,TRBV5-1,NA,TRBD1,TGCGCCAGCAGCTTGCTACAGGGGGCGGGGACCGGGGAGCTGTTTTTT,CASSLLQGAGTGELFF
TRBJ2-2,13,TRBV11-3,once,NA,TGTGCCAGCAGCTTAGGTCTCGCCGGGGAGCTGTTTTTT,CASSLGLAGELFF
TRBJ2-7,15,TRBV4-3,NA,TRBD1,TGCGCCAGCAGCCAAGAACCACAGGGGTCCAACGAGCAGTACTTC,CASSQEPQGSNEQYF
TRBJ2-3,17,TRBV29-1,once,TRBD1,TGCAGCGTCACCCCCGGGACAGGGGTGATCGGGACAGATACGCAGTATTTT,CSVTPGTGVIGTDTQYF
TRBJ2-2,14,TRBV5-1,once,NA,TGCGCCAGCAGCTTGGCGGGGGGCCCCGGGGAGCTGTTTTTT,CASSLAGGPGELFF
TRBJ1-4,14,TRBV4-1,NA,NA,TGCGCCAGCAGGGACGGTCGGCGAGGAGGAAAACTGTTTTTT,CASRDGRRGGKLFF
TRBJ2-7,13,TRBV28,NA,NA,TGTGCCAGCAGTTTATCCCTGGGGAACGAGCAGTACTTC,CASSLSLGNEQYF
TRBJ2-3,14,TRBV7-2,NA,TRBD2,TGTGCCAGCAGCCCGGGACTAGCGGGCGATACGCAGTATTTT,CASSPGLAGDTQYF
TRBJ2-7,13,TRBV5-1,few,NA,TGCGCCAGCAGCTGGGACAAGTCCTACGAGCAGTACTTC,CASSWDKSYEQYF
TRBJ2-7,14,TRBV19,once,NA,TGTGCCAGTGCGGAGGGTACATTCTCCTACGAGCAGTACTTC,CASAEGTFSYEQYF
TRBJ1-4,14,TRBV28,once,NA,TGTGCCAGCCAAAGGCTGGTAAGGGATGAAAAACTGTTTTTT,CASQRLVRDEKLFF
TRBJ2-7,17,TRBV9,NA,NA,TGTGCCAGCAGCGTAGGAAGGGGAGGAGCGGATGCCAGCCAGCAGTACTTC,CASSVGRGGADASQQYF
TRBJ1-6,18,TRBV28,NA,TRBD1,TGTGCCAGCAGTTTCCACAGGGCGGGACAGAACTATAATTCACCCCTCCACTTT,CASSFHRAGQNYNSPLHF
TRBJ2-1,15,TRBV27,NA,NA,TGTGCCAGCAGTCCCTCCGGCAGGGTCGTGAATGAGCAGTTCTTC,CASSPSGRVVNEQFF
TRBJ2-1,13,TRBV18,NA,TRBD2,TGTGCCAGCTCCCCGGGGGGGGGAAATGAGCAGTTCTTC,CASSPGGGNEQFF
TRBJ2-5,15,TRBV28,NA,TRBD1,TGTGCCAGCAGTTTAGGCAGGGGGCTACAAGAGACCCAGTACTTC,CASSLGRGLQETQYF
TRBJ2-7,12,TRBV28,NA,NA,TGTGCCAGCAGTCCAAACAGGGTACGTGGGTACTTC,CASSPNRVRGYF
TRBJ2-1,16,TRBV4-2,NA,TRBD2,TGTGCCAGCAGCCACGAGGCCCGCGGGGGATACAATGAGCAGTTCTTC,CASSHEARGGYNEQFF
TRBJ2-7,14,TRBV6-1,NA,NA,TGTGCCAGCAGTGAAGGATGGCGGTCCTACGAGCAGTACTTC,CASSEGWRSYEQYF
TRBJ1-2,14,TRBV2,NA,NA,TGTGCCAGCAGAGGACAGATTTCTAACTATGGCTACACCTTC,CASRGQISNYGYTF
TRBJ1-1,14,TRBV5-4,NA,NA,TGTGCCAGCAGCTTGGCCCGGGCGAACACTGAAGCTTTCTTT,CASSLARANTEAFF
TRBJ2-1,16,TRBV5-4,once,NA,TGTGCCAGCAGCTTGGCCGGAGGGAGCTCCTACAATGAGCAGTTCTTC,CASSLAGGSSYNEQFF
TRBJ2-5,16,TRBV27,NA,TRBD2,TGTGCCAGCAGTTCGTACGTCGGGACTATGCAAGAGACCCAGTACTTC,CASSSYVGTMQETQYF
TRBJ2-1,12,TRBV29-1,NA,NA,TGCAGCGTTGGACGTTACATCAATGAGCAGTTCTTC,CSVGRYINEQFF